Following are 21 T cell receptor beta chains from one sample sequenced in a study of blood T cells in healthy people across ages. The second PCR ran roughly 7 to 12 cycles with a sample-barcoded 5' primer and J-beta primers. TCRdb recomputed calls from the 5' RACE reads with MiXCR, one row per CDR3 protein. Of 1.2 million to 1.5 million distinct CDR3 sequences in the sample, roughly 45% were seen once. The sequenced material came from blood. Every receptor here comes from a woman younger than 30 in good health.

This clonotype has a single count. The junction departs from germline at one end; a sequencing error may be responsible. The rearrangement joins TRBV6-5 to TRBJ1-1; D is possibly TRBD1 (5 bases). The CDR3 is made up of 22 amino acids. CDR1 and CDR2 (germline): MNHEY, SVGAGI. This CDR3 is CASSYSMVFGGDPERFNTVAFF. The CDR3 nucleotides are TGTGCCAGCAGTTACTCCATGGTTTTCGGAGGGGACCCGGAGAGATTTAACACTGTAGCTTTCTTT.

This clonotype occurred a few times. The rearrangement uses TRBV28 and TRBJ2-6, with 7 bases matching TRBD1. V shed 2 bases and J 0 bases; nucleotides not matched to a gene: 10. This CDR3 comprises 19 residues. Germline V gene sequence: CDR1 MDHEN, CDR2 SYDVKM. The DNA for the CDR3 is TGTGCCAGCAGTTTAGGTTGGGTCAGGGGGAGCTCTGGGGCCAACGTCCTGACTTTC. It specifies CASSLGWVRGSSGANVLTF.

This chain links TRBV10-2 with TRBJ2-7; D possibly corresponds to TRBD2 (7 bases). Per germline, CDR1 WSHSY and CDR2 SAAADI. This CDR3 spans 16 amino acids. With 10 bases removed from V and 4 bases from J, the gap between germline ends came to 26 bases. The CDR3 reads CAKAKGEAGATYEQYF. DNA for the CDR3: TGCGCCAAAGCCAAGGGTGAGGCGGGGGCGACTTACGAGCAGTACTTC.

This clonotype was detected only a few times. The CDR3 loop reads CASSLGVGALSYEQYF. DNA for the CDR3: TGTGCCAGCAGCTTAGGGGTGGGAGCGTTATCCTACGAGCAGTACTTC. The chain carries TRBV11-1 and TRBJ2-7; D is perhaps TRBD2 (5 bases). This CDR3 is 16 amino acids long. Trimming took 1 base from V and 1 from J, leaving 14 bases between them. Germline CDR1 reads SGHAT; CDR2 reads FQDESV (reference sequence).

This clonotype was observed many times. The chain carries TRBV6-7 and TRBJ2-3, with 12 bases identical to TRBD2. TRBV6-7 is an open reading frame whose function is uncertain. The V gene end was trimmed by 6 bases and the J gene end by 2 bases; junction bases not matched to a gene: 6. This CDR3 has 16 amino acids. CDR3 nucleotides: TGTGCCAGCAGACCGACTAGCGGGAGTTTCACAGATACGCAGTATTTT. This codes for CASRPTSGSFTDTQYF.

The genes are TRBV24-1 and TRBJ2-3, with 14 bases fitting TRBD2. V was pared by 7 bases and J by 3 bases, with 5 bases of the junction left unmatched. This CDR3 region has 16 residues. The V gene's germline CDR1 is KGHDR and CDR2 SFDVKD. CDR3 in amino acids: CATSGTSGSRTDTQYF. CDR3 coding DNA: TGTGCCACCAGCGGGACTAGCGGGAGCCGTACAGATACGCAGTATTTT.

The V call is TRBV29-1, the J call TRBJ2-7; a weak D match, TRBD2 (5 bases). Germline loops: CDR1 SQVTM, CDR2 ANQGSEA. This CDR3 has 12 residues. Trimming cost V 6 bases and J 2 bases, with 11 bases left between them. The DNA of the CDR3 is TGCAGCGTCGGCTCCGGGACCTACGAGCAGTACTTC. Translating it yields CSVGSGTYEQYF.

The CDR3, as DNA: TGTGCCAGCAGCCAAGAGGCGGGAATCGGACAGGGGAAATCACCCCTCCACTTT. This codes for CASSQEAGIGQGKSPLHF. The chain couples TRBV3-1 to TRBJ1-6; 9 bases are shared with TRBD1. This CDR3 contains 18 residues. From germline, CDR1 is LGHDT and CDR2 YNNKEL (reference sequence). Losses at the gene ends were 0 bases for V and 10 bases for J; bases not matched to a gene: 13.

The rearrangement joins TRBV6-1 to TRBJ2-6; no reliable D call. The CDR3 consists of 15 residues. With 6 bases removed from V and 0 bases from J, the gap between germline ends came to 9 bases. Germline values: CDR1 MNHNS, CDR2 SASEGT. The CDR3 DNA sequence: TGTGCCAGCAGGGCGGCGAGCTCTGGGGCCAACGTCCTGACTTTC. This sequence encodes CASRAASSGANVLTF.

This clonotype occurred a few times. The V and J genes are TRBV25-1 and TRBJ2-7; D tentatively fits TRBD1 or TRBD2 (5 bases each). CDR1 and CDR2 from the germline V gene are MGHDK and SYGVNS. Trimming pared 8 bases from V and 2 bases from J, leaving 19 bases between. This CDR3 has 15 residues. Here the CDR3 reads CASGGWTQDTYEQYF. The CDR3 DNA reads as TGTGCCAGCGGAGGTTGGACTCAGGACACCTACGAGCAGTACTTC.

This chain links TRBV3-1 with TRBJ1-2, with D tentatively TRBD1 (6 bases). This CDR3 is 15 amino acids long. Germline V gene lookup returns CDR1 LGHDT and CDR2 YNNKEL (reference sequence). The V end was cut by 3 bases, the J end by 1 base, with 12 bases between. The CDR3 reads CASSQRTAHNYGYTF. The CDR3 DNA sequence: TGTGCCAGCAGCCAGAGGACAGCGCATAACTATGGCTACACCTTC.

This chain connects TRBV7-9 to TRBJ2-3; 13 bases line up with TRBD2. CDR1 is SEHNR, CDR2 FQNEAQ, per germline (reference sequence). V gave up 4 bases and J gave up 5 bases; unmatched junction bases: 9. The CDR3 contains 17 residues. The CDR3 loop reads CASSSLLAGGPIDTQYF. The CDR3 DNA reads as TGTGCCAGCAGCTCCCTACTAGCGGGAGGGCCGATAGATACGCAGTATTTT.

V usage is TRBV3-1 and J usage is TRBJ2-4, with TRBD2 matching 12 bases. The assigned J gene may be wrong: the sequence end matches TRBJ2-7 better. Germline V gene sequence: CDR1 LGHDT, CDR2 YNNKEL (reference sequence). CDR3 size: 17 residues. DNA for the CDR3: TGTGCCAGCAGCCAAATCGGACTAGCGGGGACCGTCTACGAGCAGTACTTC. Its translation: CASSQIGLAGTVYEQYF.

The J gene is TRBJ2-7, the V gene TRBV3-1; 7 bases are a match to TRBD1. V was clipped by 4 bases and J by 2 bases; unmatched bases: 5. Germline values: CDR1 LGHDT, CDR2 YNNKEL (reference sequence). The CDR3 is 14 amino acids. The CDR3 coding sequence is TGTGCCAGCAGCCCGACAGGGTTCCCCTACGAGCAGTACTTC. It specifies CASSPTGFPYEQYF.

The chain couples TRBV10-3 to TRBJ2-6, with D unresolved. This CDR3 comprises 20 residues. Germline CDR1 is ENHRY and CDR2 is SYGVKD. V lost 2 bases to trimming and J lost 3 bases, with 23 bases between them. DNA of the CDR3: TGTGCCATCAGTGAGGGTTCAGGTCCTAAACCTGCCAGTGGGGCCAACGTCCTGACTTTC. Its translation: CAISEGSGPKPASGANVLTF.

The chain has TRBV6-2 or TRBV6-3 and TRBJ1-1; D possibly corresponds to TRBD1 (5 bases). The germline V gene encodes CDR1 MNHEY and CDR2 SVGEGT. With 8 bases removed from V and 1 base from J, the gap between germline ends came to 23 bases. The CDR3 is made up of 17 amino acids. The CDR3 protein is CASCTLLLSGWNTEAFF. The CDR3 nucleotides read TGTGCCAGCTGTACCCTCCTCCTATCAGGGTGGAACACTGAAGCTTTCTTT.

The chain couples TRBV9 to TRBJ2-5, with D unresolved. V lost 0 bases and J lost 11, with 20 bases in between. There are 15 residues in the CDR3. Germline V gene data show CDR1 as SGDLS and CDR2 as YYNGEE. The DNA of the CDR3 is TGTGCCAGCAGCGTAGCCGCTGGCCAGCGCAATGAGCAGTACTTC. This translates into CASSVAAGQRNEQYF.

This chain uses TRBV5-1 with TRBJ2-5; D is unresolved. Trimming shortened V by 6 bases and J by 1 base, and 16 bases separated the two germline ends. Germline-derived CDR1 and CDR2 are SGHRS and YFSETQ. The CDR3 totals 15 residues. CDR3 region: CASTRMWGSQETQYF. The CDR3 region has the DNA TGCGCCAGCACCCGAATGTGGGGTTCCCAAGAGACCCAGTACTTC.

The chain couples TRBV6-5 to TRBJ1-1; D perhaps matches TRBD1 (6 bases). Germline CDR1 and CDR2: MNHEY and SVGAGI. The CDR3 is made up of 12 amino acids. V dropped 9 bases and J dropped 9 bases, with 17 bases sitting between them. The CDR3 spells CARQGPRLQAFF. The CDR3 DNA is TGTGCCAGACAGGGTCCCAGGTTACAAGCTTTCTTT.

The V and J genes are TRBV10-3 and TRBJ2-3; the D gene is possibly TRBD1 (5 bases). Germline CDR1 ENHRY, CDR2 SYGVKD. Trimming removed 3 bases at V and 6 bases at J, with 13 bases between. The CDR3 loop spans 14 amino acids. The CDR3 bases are TGTGCCATCAGTGACCAGGGTCCTGGTGATACGCAGTATTTT. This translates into CAISDQGPGDTQYF.

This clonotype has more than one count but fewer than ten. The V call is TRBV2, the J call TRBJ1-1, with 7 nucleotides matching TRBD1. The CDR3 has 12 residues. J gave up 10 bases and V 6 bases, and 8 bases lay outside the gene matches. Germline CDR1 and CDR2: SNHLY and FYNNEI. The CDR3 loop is CASSADRDVAFF. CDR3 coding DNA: TGTGCCAGCAGCGCTGACAGGGATGTAGCTTTCTTT.